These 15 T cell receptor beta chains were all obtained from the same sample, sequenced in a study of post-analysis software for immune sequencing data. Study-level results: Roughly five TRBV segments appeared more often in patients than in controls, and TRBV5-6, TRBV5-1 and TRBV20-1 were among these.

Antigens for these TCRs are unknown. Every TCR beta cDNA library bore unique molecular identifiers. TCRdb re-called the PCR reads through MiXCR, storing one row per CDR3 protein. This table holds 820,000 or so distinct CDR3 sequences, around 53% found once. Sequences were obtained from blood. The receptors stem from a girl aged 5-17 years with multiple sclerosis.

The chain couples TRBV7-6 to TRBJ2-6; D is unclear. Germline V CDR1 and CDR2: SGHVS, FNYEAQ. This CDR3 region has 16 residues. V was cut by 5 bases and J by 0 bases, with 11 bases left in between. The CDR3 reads CASSQSGHSGANVLTF. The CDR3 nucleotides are TGTGCCAGCAGCCAGAGTGGCCACTCTGGGGCCAACGTCCTGACTTTC.

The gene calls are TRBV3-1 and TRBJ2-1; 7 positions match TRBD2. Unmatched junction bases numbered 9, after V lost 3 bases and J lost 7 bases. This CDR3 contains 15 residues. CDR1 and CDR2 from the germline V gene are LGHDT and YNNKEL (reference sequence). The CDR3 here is CASSHPGLGSNEQFF. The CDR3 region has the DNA TGTGCCAGCAGCCACCCCGGACTAGGGTCAAATGAGCAGTTCTTC.

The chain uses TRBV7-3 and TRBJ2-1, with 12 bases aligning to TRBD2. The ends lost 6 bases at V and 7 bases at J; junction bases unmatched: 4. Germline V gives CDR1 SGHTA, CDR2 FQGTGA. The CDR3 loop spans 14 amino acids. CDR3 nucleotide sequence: TGTGCCAGCAGTAAACTAGCGGGGGGTAATGAGCAGTTCTTC. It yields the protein CASSKLAGGNEQFF. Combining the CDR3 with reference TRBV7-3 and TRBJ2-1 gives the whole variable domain GAGVSQTPSNKVTEKGKYVELRCDPISGHTALYWYRQSLGQGPEFLIYFQGTGAADDSGLPNDRFFAVRPEGSVSTLKIQRTERGDSAVYLCASSKLAGGNEQFFGPGTRLTVL.

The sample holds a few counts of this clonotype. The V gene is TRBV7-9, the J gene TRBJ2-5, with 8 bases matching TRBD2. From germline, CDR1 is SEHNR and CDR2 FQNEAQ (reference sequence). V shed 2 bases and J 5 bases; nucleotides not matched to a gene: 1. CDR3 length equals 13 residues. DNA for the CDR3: TGTGCCAGCAGCTTATTAGCGGGGGAGACCCAGTACTTC. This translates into CASSLLAGETQYF.

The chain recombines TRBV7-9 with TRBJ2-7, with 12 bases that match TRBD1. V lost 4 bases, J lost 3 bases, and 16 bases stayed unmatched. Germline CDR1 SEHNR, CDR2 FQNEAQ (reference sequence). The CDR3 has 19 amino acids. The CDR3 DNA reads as TGTGCCAGCAGCTCCCTTATCGGGACAGGGGGCTACGTTATCTACGAGCAGTACTTC. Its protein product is CASSSLIGTGGYVIYEQYF.

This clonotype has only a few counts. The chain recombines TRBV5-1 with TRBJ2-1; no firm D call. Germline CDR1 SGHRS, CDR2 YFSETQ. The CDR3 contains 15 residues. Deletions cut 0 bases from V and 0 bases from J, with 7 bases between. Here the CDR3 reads CASSLGQASYNEQFF. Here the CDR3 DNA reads TGCGCCAGCAGCTTGGGCCAGGCCTCCTACAATGAGCAGTTCTTC.

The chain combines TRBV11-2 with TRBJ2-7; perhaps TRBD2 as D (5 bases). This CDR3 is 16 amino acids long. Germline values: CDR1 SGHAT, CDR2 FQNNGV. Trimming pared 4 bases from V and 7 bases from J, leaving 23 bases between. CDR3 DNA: TGTGCCAGCAGCTGGACTGGGGTGTCCAAACTGGGTGAGCAGTACTTC. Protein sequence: CASSWTGVSKLGEQYF. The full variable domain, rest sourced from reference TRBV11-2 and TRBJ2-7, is EAGVAQSPRYKIIEKRQSVAFWCNPISGHATLYWYQQILGQGPKLLIQFQNNGVVDDSQLPKDRFSAERLKGVDSTLKIQPAKLEDSAVYLCASSWTGVSKLGEQYFGPGTRLTVT.

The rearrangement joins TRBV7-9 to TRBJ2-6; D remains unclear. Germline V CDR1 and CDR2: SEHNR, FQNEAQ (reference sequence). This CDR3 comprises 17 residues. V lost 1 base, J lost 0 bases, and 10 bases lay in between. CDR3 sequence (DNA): TGTGCCAGCAGCTTAGTAGAAGGCTTCTCTGGGGCCAACGTCCTGACTTTC. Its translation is CASSLVEGFSGANVLTF.

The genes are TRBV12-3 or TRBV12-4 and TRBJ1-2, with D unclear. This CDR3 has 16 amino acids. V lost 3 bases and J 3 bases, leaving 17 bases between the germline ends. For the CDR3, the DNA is TGTGCCAGCAGTTTTGCCCTCCCGGTGGTCGACTATGGCTACACCTTC. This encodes CASSFALPVVDYGYTF.

CDR3: CSVHPLAGAGDTQYF. CDR3 nucleotide sequence: TGCAGCGTCCATCCACTAGCGGGAGCTGGGGATACGCAGTATTTT. The chain has TRBV29-1 and TRBJ2-3; 11 positions agree with TRBD2. Trimming at V came to 6 bases and at J to 6 bases, leaving 11 bases not matched to a gene. CDR3 length: 15 amino acids. Germline V gene sequence: CDR1 SQVTM, CDR2 ANQGSEA.

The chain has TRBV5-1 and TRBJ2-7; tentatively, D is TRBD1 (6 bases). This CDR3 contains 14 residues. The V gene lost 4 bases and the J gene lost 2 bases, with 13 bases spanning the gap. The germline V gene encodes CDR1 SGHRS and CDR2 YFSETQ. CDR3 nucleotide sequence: TGCGCCAGCAGCCCGAGACAGGCCCCCTACGAGCAGTACTTC. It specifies CASSPRQAPYEQYF.

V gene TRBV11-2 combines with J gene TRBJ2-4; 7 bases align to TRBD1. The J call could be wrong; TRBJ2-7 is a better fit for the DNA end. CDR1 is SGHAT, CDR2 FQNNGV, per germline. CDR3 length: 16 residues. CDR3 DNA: TGTGCCAGCAGCTTCCGTTCCGGGACAGCCTCCTACGAGCAGTACTTC. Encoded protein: CASSFRSGTASYEQYF.

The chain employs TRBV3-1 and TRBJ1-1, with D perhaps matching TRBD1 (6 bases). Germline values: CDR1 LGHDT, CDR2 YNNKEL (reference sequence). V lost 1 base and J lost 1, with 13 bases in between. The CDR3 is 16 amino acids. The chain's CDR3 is CASSQAGAGANTEAFF. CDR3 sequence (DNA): TGTGCCAGCAGCCAAGCGGGCGCAGGGGCGAACACTGAAGCTTTCTTT. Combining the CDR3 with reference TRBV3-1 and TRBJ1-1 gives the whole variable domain DTAVSQTPKYLVTQMGNDKSIKCEQNLGHDTMYWYKQDSKKFLKIMFSYNNKELIINETVPNRFSPKSPDKAHLNLHINSLELGDSAVYFCASSQAGAGANTEAFFGQGTRLTVV.

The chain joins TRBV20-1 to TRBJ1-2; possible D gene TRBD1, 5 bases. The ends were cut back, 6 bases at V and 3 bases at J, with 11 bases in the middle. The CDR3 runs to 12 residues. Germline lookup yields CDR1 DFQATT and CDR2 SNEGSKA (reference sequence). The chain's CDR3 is CSAGTRDYGYTF. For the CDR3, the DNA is TGCAGTGCAGGGACCCGGGACTATGGCTACACCTTC.

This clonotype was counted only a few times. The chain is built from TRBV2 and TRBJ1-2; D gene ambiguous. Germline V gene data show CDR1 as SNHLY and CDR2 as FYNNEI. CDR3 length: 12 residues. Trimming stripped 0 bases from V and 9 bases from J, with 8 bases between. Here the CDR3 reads CASSEARVSYTF. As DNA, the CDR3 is TGTGCCAGCAGTGAAGCGAGGGTCAGCTACACCTTC. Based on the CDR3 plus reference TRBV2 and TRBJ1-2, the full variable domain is EPEVTQTPSHQVTQMGQEVILRCVPISNHLYFYWYRQILGQKVEFLVSFYNNEISEKSEIFDDQFSVERPDGSNFTLKIRSTKLEDSAMYFCASSEARVSYTFGSGTRLTVV.